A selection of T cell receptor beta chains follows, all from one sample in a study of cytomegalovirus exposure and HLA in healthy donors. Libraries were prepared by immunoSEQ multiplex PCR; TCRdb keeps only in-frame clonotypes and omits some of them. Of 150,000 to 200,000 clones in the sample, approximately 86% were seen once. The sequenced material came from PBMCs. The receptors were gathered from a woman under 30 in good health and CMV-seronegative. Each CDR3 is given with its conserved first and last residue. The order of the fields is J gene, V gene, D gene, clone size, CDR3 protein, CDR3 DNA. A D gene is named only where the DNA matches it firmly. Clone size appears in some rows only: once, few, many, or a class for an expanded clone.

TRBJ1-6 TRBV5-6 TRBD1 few CASSLAGGNNSPLHF TGTGCCAGCAGCTTGGCAGGGGGTAATAATTCACCCCTCCACTTT
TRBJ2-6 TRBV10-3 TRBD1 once CAISESVQGARGANVLTF TGTGCCATCAGTGAGTCGGTACAGGGGGCGAGAGGGGCCAACGTCCTGACTTTC
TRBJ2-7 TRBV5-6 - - CASSLGSSYEQYF TGTGCCAGCAGCCTTGGGAGCTCCTACGAGCAGTACTTC
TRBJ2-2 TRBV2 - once CASSEGRGTIGELFF TGTGCCAGCAGTGAAGGGAGGGGAACTATCGGGGAGCTGTTTTTT
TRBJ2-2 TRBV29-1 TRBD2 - CSVGGGPGTGELFF TGCAGCGTTGGCGGGGGGCCCGGGACCGGGGAGCTGTTTTTT
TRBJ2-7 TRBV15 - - CATSTGEGYEQYF TGTGCCACCAGCACAGGGGAGGGGTACGAGCAGTACTTC
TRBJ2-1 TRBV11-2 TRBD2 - CASSLDWTSGIHEQFF TGTGCCAGCAGCTTAGATTGGACTAGCGGGATCCATGAGCAGTTCTTC
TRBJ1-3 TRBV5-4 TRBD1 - CASSNKQGNSGNTIYF TGTGCCAGCAGCAATAAACAGGGGAACTCTGGAAACACCATATATTTT
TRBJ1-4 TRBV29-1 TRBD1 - CSVAVTGREKLFF TGCAGCGTTGCGGTGACAGGGCGGGAAAAACTGTTTTTT
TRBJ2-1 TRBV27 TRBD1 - CASSLSRDRVYNEQFF TGTGCCAGCAGTTTATCCCGCGACAGGGTCTACAATGAGCAGTTCTTC
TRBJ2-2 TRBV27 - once CASSYGRQGRLFF TGTGCCAGCAGTTATGGGCGGCAGGGGAGGCTGTTTTTT
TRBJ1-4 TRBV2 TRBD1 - CASSTFGQGEGEKLFF TGTGCCAGCAGTACTTTCGGACAGGGCGAAGGGGAAAAACTGTTTTTT
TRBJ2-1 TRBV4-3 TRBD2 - CASSQEGVAGGPNEQFF TGCGCCAGCAGCCAAGAAGGTGTAGCGGGAGGGCCCAATGAGCAGTTCTTC
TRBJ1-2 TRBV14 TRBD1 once CASSQWTGRYGYTF TGTGCCAGCAGCCAATGGACAGGACGCTATGGCTACACCTTC
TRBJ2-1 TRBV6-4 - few CASSPDSQNEQFF TGTGCCAGCAGCCCTGACAGCCAAAATGAGCAGTTCTTC
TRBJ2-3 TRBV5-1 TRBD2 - CASSLATSGRDTQYF TGCGCCAGCAGCTTGGCCACTAGCGGGAGGGATACGCAGTATTTT
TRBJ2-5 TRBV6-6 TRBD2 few CASSLGLAGWETQYF TGTGCCAGCAGCCTGGGACTAGCGGGATGGGAGACCCAGTACTTC
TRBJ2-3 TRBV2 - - CASRMTSDGTQYF TGTGCCAGCAGGATGACTAGTGATGGTACGCAGTATTTT
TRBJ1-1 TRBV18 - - CASSPDRTEAFF TGTGCCAGCTCACCAGACAGGACTGAAGCTTTCTTT
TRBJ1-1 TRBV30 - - CAWSLGGTEAFF TGTGCCTGGAGTTTGGGGGGAACTGAAGCTTTCTTT
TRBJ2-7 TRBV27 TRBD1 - CASSFDRVSYEQYF TGTGCCAGCAGTTTCGACAGGGTCTCCTACGAGCAGTACTTC
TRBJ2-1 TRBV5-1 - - CASSSDRPHAGNEQFF TGCGCCAGCAGCTCGGACAGGCCCCACGCGGGGAATGAGCAGTTCTTC
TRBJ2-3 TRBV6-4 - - CASSPSHDTDTQYF TGTGCCAGCAGTCCCTCACATGACACAGATACGCAGTATTTT
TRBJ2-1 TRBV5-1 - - CASRSGGEPYNEQFF TGCGCCAGCAGATCGGGCGGGGAGCCCTACAATGAGCAGTTCTTC
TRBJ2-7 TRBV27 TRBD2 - CASSSGLVTDEQYF TGTGCCAGCAGTTCAGGACTAGTCACGGACGAGCAGTACTTC
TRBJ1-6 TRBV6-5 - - CASTDSGGRSPLHF TGTGCCAGTACCGACAGCGGGGGAAGATCACCCCTCCACTTT
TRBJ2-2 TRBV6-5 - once CASSLIEGGTGELFF TGTGCCAGCAGTTTGATCGAGGGCGGCACCGGGGAGCTGTTTTTT
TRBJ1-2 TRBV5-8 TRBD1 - CASSLHTGGANYGYTF TGTGCCAGCAGCTTACATACAGGGGGTGCTAACTATGGCTACACCTTC